The clone carrying this TCR beta chain was seen at least ten times. The data were taken from a study of T cell repertoires in cytomegalovirus infection. Study context: Public TCR beta signature analysis indicated the presence of both CMV infection and matching HLA type.

Germline-derived CDR1 and CDR2 are SGHTA and FQGNSA. The CDR3 length is 15 residues. Trimming cost V 1 base and J 4 bases; bases outside gene matches: 5. A single record per CDR3 protein comes from TCRdb applying MiXCR to the reads. The repertoire has fewer than 85,000 distinct CDR3 sequences, 4% of them found once; the top ten carry about 20%. This TCR derives from a human donor in good health (CMV status not recorded). Some clones in this sample may be carry-over from other donors' samples. The sample consisted of PBMCs. This chain joins TRBV7-2 and TRBJ2-5, with 8 bases fitting TRBD2. The CDR3 DNA is TGTGCCAGCAGCTTAGTTAGGACTAGCAGAGAGACCCAGTACTTC. The encoded protein is CASSLVRTSRETQYF.